The 19 T cell receptor beta chains reported below all come from one sample, sequenced in a study of control samples from healthy donors and cancer patients. Clones were sequenced by immunoSEQ multiplex PCR, and TCRdb holds only the in-frame ones, with some missing. Among 150,000 to 200,000 clones listed, approximately 92% were seen once. Sequenced sample: blood. The receptors here all came from a man younger than 35 in good health.

The chain uses TRBV11-2 and TRBJ1-1; no clear D gene. The germline gives CDR1 SGHAT, CDR2 FQNNGV. Trimming removed 0 bases from V and 1 base from J, with 9 bases in between. This CDR3 is built from 15 residues. The CDR3 DNA sequence: TGTGCCAGCAGCTTAGATTTGGGCGGGAACACTGAAGCTTTCTTT. It codes for CASSLDLGGNTEAFF.

This sequence joins TRBV5-4 and TRBJ2-3; 8 bases map to TRBD2. CDR3 length: 16 amino acids. Per the germline V gene, CDR1 is SGHNT and CDR2 is YYREEE (reference sequence). V gave up 4 bases and J gave up 4 bases; unmatched junction bases: 11. This chain's CDR3 is CASSTRTSTIADTQYF. The CDR3 coding sequence is TGTGCCAGCAGCACTAGGACTAGCACGATAGCAGATACGCAGTATTTT.

In regard to this clone: The same CDR3 can be traced to other DNA sequences in this sample. The V and J genes are TRBV18 and TRBJ1-5; TRBD1 matches 10 bases. V was pared by 2 bases and J by 5 bases, with 0 bases of the junction left unmatched. CDR1 is KGHSH, CDR2 LQKENI, per germline. The CDR3 loop spans 14 amino acids. Here the CDR3 reads CASSPGTGDQPQHF. The CDR3 coding sequence is TGTGCCAGCTCACCAGGGACAGGGGATCAGCCCCAGCATTTT.

This rearrangement joins TRBV5-5 to TRBJ2-4; TRBD1 is a possible D gene (6 bases). V lost 0 bases, J lost 7 bases, and 20 bases lay in between. CDR3 length equals 17 residues. Germline lookup yields CDR1 SGHKS and CDR2 YYEKEE (reference sequence). As DNA, the CDR3 is TGTGCCAGCAGCTTGGCCCCCCCGACAGGATGGGGGAACATTCAGTACTTC. Its protein product is CASSLAPPTGWGNIQYF.

The chain is built from TRBV29-1 and TRBJ2-7; D is uncertain. CDR3 size: 14 residues. V dropped 5 bases and J dropped 0 bases, with 14 bases sitting between them. Germline CDR1 is SQVTM and CDR2 is ANQGSEA. The CDR3: CSVQGRKSSYEQYF. For the CDR3, the DNA is TGCAGCGTTCAAGGACGTAAGAGCTCCTACGAGCAGTACTTC.

The rearrangement links TRBV6-1 to TRBJ1-2, with no clear D. Germline lookup yields CDR1 MNHNS and CDR2 SASEGT. The V end lost 5 bases, the J end lost 1 base, and 11 bases lay between the germline ends. The CDR3 covers 14 residues. The CDR3: CASSWRRVNYGYTF. The CDR3 DNA reads TGTGCCAGCAGTTGGCGCCGGGTTAACTATGGCTACACCTTC.

The chain combines TRBV5-1 with TRBJ1-6; 7 bases are shared with TRBD1. The germline CDR1 and CDR2 sequences are SGHRS and YFSETQ. V lost 6 bases, J lost 5 bases, and 5 bases stayed unmatched. The CDR3 covers 14 residues. CDR3 in DNA: TGCGCCAGCATGGTTGGGACAGATAATTCACCCCTCCACTTT. This sequence encodes CASMVGTDNSPLHF.

The chain links TRBV5-4 to TRBJ1-2; no firm D call. The CDR3 has 13 residues. The V gene's germline CDR1 is SGHNT and CDR2 YYREEE (reference sequence). V lost 4 bases and J lost 5, with 12 bases in between. The DNA of the CDR3 is TGTGCCAGCAGCGCGGATAAGGGTTATGGCTACACCTTC. Amino acid sequence: CASSADKGYGYTF.

V gene TRBV5-1 combines with J gene TRBJ1-5; 8 bases agree with TRBD1. Germline V CDR1 and CDR2: SGHRS, YFSETQ. The CDR3 sequence is 17 residues long. V lost 7 bases, J lost 6 bases, and 18 bases stayed unmatched. The CDR3 DNA follows: TGCGCCAGCGGGTCTGAAGCTGACAGGGGAGGCCCTCAGCCCCAGCATTTT. As protein: CASGSEADRGGPQPQHF.

The chain employs TRBV2 and TRBJ1-6, with D unresolved. CDR3 length equals 15 residues. V dropped 1 base and J dropped 2 bases, with 6 bases sitting between them. Germline values: CDR1 SNHLY, CDR2 FYNNEI. The CDR3 spells CASSEEGTYNSPLHF. Here the CDR3 DNA reads TGTGCCAGCAGTGAAGAGGGAACCTATAATTCACCCCTCCACTTT.

Comment on this clone: The same CDR3 can be traced to other DNA sequences in this sample. J is TRBJ2-1 and V is TRBV3-1 (or the pseudogene TRBV3-2), with 12 nucleotides matching TRBD2. The CDR3 totals 15 residues. Trimming cost V 6 bases and J 10 bases; bases outside gene matches: 10. Germline CDR1 is LGHDT and CDR2 is YNNKEL (reference sequence). The CDR3 DNA reads as TGTGCCAGCAGTCCCCCGGGACTAGCGGGCGCAGAGCAGTTCTTC. Protein sequence: CASSPPGLAGAEQFF.

The CDR3 loop is CASSPRSGTVEPQHF. The CDR3 DNA follows: TGTGCCAGCAGTCCCAGGTCGGGCACCGTGGAGCCCCAGCATTTT. The chain has TRBV2 and TRBJ1-5; D is ambiguous. Deletions cut 5 bases from V and 8 bases from J, with 19 bases between. Germline CDR1 SNHLY, CDR2 FYNNEI. The CDR3 has 15 residues.

The chain joins TRBV7-6 to TRBJ1-6; possible D gene TRBD1, 5 bases. CDR1 and CDR2 (germline): SGHVS, FNYEAQ. V lost 7 bases and J 0 bases, leaving 19 bases between the germline ends. The CDR3 spans 18 residues. The CDR3: CASILRRGTGSYNSPLHF. In DNA, the CDR3 is TGTGCCAGCATCTTGAGGCGGGGCACCGGCTCCTATAATTCACCCCTCCACTTT.

The table lists this clone with a count of one. V is TRBV2 and J is TRBJ1-1; tentative D call: TRBD1 (5 bases). CDR3 size: 13 residues. Germline CDR1 is SNHLY and CDR2 is FYNNEI. Between the trimmed V and J ends, which lost 8 bases and 3 bases, there was a span of 13 bases. The chain's CDR3 is CASRGRVDTEAFF. For the CDR3, the DNA is TGTGCCAGCCGGGGCAGGGTTGACACTGAAGCTTTCTTT.

The sample holds one count of this clone. The sample has other DNA sequences that encode this CDR3 too. The chain uses TRBV28 and TRBJ1-2; TRBD1 matches 7 bases. Germline V gene data show CDR1 as MDHEN and CDR2 as SYDVKM. The CDR3 contains 16 residues. Trimming cost V 4 bases and J 2 bases; bases outside gene matches: 10. Here the CDR3 reads CASSSTRQGPNYGYTF. The CDR3 DNA reads as TGTGCCAGCAGTTCGACCCGACAGGGCCCAAACTATGGCTACACCTTC.

The V call is TRBV13, the J call TRBJ2-5; D remains unclear. V lost 5 bases and J lost 4, with 5 bases in between. This CDR3 comprises 11 residues. Germline lookup yields CDR1 PRHDT and CDR2 FYEKMQ (reference sequence). The CDR3 spells CASSPRETQYF. The CDR3 coding sequence is TGTGCCAGCAGCCCCAGAGAGACCCAGTACTTC.

The V call is TRBV19, the J call TRBJ2-1; perhaps TRBD1 as D (6 bases). CDR3 size: 15 residues. Germline CDR1 and CDR2: LNHDA and SQIVND (reference sequence). V was cut by 3 bases and J by 8 bases, with 17 bases left in between. CDR3 DNA: TGTGCCAGTAGTATTACAGGGATTGGGTGGTATGAGCAGTTCTTC. Residues: CASSITGIGWYEQFF. Full variable domain (outside the CDR3, taken from reference TRBV19 and TRBJ2-1): DGGITQSPKYLFRKEGQNVTLSCEQNLNHDAMYWYRQDPGQGLRLIYYSQIVNDFQKGDIAEGYSVSREKKESFPLTVTSAQKNPTAFYLCASSITGIGWYEQFFGPGTRLTVL.

This rearrangement joins TRBV6-1 to TRBJ2-7; D tentatively fits TRBD1 or TRBD2 (7 bases each). The CDR3 is 15 residues long. The V end lost 2 bases, the J end lost 3 bases, and 14 bases lay between the germline ends. CDR1 and CDR2 from the germline V gene are MNHNS and SASEGT. The DNA for the CDR3 is TGTGCCAGCAGTGAACCAGGGGGGGCCAACTACGAGCAGTACTTC. This gives the protein CASSEPGGANYEQYF.

The chain uses TRBV25-1 and TRBJ1-1, with D hard to call. This CDR3 contains 12 residues. Germline values: CDR1 MGHDK, CDR2 SYGVNS. V lost 3 bases to trimming and J lost 2 bases, with 4 bases between them. CDR3: CASSDLNTEAFF. CDR3 coding DNA: TGTGCCAGCAGTGATCTTAACACTGAAGCTTTCTTT. Full variable domain (remainder filled in from reference TRBV25-1 and TRBJ1-1): EADIYQTPRYLVIGTGKKITLECSQTMGHDKMYWYQQDPGMELHLIHYSYGVNSTEKGDLSSESTVSRIRTEHFPLTLESARPSHTSQYLCASSDLNTEAFFGQGTRLTVV.